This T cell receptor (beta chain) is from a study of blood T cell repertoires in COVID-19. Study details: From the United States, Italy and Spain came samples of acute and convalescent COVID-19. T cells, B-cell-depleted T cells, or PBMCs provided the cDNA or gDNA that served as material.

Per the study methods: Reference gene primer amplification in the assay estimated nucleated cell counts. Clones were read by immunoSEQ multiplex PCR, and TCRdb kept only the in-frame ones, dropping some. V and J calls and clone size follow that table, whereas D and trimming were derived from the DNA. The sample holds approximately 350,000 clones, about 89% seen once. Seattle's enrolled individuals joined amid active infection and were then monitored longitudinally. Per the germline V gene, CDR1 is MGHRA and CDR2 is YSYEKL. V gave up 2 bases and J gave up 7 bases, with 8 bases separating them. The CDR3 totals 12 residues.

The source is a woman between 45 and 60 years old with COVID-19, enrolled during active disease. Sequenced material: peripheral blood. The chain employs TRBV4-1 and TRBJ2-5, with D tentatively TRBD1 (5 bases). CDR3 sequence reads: CASSQRGLTQYF. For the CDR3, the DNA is TGCGCCAGCAGCCAAAGGGGATTGACCCAGTACTTC.